The clone carrying this T cell receptor beta chain was detected only once. The target antigen is unknown. These data originate in a study of cytomegalovirus exposure and HLA in healthy donors. General study points: Across donors, presence/absence analyses took sequencing depth to be roughly uniform. Using the classifier, cytomegalovirus status was reportedly diagnosed with high specificity and sensitivity. Earlier findings revealed that most TCR beta V segments proved productive either about 87% or about 30% of the time.

It was with 60 Vbeta and 13 Jbeta primers that the PCR ran. Assay: immunoSEQ multiplex PCR; the TCRdb copy retains only in-frame clones and omits some. The sample consists of under 200,000 clones, 79% of them appearing once. The germline gives CDR1 KGHSH, CDR2 LQKENI. The CDR3 is 14 amino acids. J was trimmed by 8 bases and V by 0 bases; bases with no gene match: 6. Though probably carrying unrecorded immune exposures, donors were nominally healthy at sampling. The chain uses TRBV18 and TRBJ1-1, with 7 bases matching TRBD1. This clonotype was obtained from a woman aged 45-65 years in good health and CMV-seronegative. Sequenced material: PBMCs. The chain's CDR3 is CASSPPVPDREAFF. In DNA form, the CDR3 reads TGTGCCAGCTCACCACCTGTCCCGGACAGGGAAGCTTTCTTT.